One TCR beta chain is described in this entry. No DNA is shown, since the ends of the CDR3 on it are uncertain; the CDR3 is the one TCRdb lists. This entry is derived from a study of T cell clonotyping in hematopoietic cell transplantation. Sequencing was performed with immunoSEQ multiplex PCR; in TCRdb, only in-frame clones are kept and a portion is missing. The sample lists about 16,000 clones, 60% to 85% occurring once. Per germline, CDR1 SGHRS and CDR2 YFSETQ. The CDR3 comprises 15 residues, both ends counted. Sequenced input: peripheral blood mononuclear cells. This chain links TRBV5-1 with TRBJ1-1; the listed D gene, TRBD1, was not tested against the DNA. The TCR was taken from an older woman in good health. Some clones in this sample may be carry-over from other donors' samples. CDR3 in amino acids: CASSSSTGANTEAFF.